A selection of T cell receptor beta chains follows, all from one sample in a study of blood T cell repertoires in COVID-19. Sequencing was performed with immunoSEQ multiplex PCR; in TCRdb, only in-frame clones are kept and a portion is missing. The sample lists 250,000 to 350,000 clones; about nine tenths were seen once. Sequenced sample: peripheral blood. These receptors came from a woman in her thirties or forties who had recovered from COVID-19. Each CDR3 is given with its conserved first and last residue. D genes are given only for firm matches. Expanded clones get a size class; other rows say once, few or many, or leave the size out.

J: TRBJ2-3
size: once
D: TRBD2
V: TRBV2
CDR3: CASSESLAGVTDTQYF
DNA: TGTGCCAGCAGTGAATCGCTAGCGGGAGTCACAGATACGCAGTATTTT

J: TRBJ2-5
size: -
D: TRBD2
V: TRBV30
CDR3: CAWSGSGGQYF
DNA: TGTGCCTGGAGTGGAAGCGGGGGCCAGTACTTC

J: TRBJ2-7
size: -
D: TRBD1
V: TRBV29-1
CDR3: CSVAGQGLSYEQYF
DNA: TGCAGCGTTGCCGGACAGGGCTTGTCCTACGAGCAGTACTTC

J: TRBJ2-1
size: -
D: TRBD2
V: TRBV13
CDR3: CASSTGLAGGNNEQFF
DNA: TGTGCCAGCAGCACCGGACTAGCGGGAGGGAACAATGAGCAGTTCTTC

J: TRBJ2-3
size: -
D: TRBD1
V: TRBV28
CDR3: CASSSPGQVSDTQYF
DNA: TGTGCCAGCAGTTCCCCGGGACAGGTCTCAGATACGCAGTATTTT

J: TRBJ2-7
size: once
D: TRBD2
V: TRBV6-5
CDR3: CASSYAGLAEYEQYF
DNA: TGTGCCAGCAGTTACGCCGGACTAGCAGAATACGAGCAGTACTTC

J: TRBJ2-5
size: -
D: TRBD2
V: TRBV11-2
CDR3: CASSFGAGGPETQYF
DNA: TGTGCCAGCAGCTTCGGAGCGGGAGGGCCGGAGACCCAGTACTTC

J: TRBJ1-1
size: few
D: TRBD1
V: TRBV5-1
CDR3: CASSLGTGGLTEAFF
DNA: TGCGCCAGCAGCTTGGGGACAGGGGGCTTAACTGAAGCTTTCTTT

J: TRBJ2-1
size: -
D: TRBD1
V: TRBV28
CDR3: CASSRPTGGYYNEQFF
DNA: TGTGCCAGCAGCAGGCCGACAGGGGGTTACTACAATGAGCAGTTCTTC

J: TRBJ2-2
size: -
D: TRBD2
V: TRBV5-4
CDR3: CASSRTSGRSTGELFF
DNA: TGTGCCAGCAGCCGAACTAGCGGGAGAAGTACCGGGGAGCTGTTTTTT

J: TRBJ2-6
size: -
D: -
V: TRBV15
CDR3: CATSRSGWVTGANVLTF
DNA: TGTGCCACCAGCAGGTCAGGCTGGGTAACTGGGGCCAACGTCCTGACTTTC

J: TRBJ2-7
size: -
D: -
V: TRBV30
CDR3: CAWSQGVYEQYF
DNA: TGTGCCTGGTCACAGGGAGTCTACGAGCAGTACTTC

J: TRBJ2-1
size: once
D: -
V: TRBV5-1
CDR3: CASSQQQGHNEQFF
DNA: TGCGCCAGCAGCCAGCAACAGGGCCACAATGAGCAGTTCTTC

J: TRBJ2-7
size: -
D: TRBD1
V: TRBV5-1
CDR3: CASSTNLDRDRYF
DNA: TGCGCCAGCAGCACAAACCTGGACAGGGATCGGTACTTC

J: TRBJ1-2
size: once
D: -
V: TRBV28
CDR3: CASSFSFGGSGYTF
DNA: TGTGCCAGCAGTTTCTCCTTCGGGGGGTCTGGCTACACCTTC

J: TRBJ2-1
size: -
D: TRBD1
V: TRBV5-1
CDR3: CASSLARDSYYNEQFF
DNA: TGCGCCAGCAGCTTGGCCCGGGACAGCTACTACAATGAGCAGTTCTTC

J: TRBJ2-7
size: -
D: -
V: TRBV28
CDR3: CASTWGTGSFVSYEQYF
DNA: TGTGCCAGCACCTGGGGAACAGGGAGTTTCGTCTCCTACGAGCAGTACTTC

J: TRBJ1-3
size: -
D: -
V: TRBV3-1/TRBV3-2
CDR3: CASSQADSPGNTIYF
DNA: TGTGCCAGCAGCCAAGCTGACAGTCCTGGAAACACCATATATTTT

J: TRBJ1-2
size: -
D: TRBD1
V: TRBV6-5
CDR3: CARRQGDGYTF
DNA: TGTGCCCGCCGACAGGGAGATGGCTACACCTTC

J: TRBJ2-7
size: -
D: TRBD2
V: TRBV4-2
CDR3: CASSQGGTSGTEQYF
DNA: TGTGCCAGCAGCCAAGGGGGGACTAGCGGTACCGAGCAGTACTTC

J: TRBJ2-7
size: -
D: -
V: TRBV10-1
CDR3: CASSDGGASYEQYF
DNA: TGCGCCAGCAGTGACGGAGGGGCATCTTACGAGCAGTACTTC

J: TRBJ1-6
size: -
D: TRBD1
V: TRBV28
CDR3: CASSSGQGGYNSPLHF
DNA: TGTGCCAGCAGTTCGGGACAGGGTGGCTATAATTCACCCCTCCACTTT

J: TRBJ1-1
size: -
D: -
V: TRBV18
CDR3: CASSQGENTEAFF
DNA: TGTGCCAGCTCACAGGGGGAGAACACTGAAGCTTTCTTT

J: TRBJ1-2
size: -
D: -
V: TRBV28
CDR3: CASCYLRGEGYTF
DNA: TGTGCCAGCTGCTACTTGCGGGGCGAGGGCTACACCTTC

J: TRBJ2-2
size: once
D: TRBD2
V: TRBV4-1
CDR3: CASSHFTGTSGSFQQAGELFF
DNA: TGCGCCAGCAGCCACTTTACCGGGACTAGCGGGAGTTTTCAGCAAGCCGGGGAGCTGTTTTTT

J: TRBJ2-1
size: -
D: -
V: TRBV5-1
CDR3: CASSPFHREEQFF
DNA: TGCGCCAGCAGCCCTTTCCACCGGGAAGAGCAGTTCTTC

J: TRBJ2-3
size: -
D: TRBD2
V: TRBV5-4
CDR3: CASSLWAGGQLSTDTQYF
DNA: TGTGCCAGCAGCTTGTGGGCGGGAGGCCAACTTAGCACAGATACGCAGTATTTT